This TCR beta chain is from a study of Graves' ophthalmopathy and Graves' hyperthyroidism. Looking at the study overall: Stable hyperthyroidism meant no progression to ophthalmopathy within 18 months of follow-up.

On this clonotype: The antigen is not known.

RNA transcripts were the source from which TCR beta CDR3 regions were amplified. HTBI-primed RT-PCR formed the first round, and a multiplex PCR formed the second. In TCRdb, the multiplex PCR reads were re-called with MiXCR into one record per CDR3 protein. The table has around 1.1 million distinct CDR3 sequences, 36% seen once. Diagnosis was based on clinical symptoms, serum thyroxine, TRAb, thyroid ultrasound and orbital computed tomography. General observations from the study: Ophthalmopathy progression cases were predicted by the model with 70.59% sensitivity and 72.22% specificity.

Sequenced material: peripheral blood or thyroid tissue (not recorded which). The receptor's source is an adult man with Graves' hyperthyroidism.

CDR3 in amino acids: CASSLYPGTEAFF. For the CDR3, the DNA is TGTGCCAGCAGCTTATATCCGGGCACTGAAGCTTTCTTT. The chain carries TRBV7-2 and TRBJ1-1, with D unclear. The CDR3 consists of 13 residues. Trimming left V 2 bases short and J 4 bases short, with 8 bases between. Germline values: CDR1 SGHTA, CDR2 FQGNSA.